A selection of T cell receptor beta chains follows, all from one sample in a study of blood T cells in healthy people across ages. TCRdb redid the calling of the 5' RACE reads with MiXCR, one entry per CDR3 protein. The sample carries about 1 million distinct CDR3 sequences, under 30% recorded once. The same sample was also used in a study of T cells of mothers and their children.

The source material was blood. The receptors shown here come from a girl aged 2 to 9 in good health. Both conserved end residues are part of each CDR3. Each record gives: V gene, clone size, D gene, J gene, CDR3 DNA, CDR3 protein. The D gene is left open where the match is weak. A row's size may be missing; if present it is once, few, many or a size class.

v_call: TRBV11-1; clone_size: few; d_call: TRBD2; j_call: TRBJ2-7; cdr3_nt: TGTGCCAGCAGCTTTGACCTAGCGGTCTACGAGCAGTACTTC; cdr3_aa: CASSFDLAVYEQYF
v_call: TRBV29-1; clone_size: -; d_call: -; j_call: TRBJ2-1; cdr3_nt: TGCAGCGTCCCATGGAATGAGCAGTTCTTC; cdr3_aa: CSVPWNEQFF
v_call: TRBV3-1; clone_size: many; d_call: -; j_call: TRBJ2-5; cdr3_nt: TGTGCCAGCAGCCAGACCTACCAAGAGACCCAGTACTTC; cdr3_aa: CASSQTYQETQYF
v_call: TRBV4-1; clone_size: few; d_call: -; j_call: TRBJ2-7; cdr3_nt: TGCGCCAGCAGCAGCGCTTCATGGGGGGAGCAGTACTTC; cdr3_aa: CASSSASWGEQYF
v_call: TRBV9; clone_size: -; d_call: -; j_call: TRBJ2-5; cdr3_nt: TGTGCCAGCAGCGCAAAGGGACTCTACGAGCGGTACTTC; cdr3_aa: CASSAKGLYERYF
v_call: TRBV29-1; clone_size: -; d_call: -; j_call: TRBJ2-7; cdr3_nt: TGCAGCGTTGAAGGACCGACCACCTACGAGCAGTACTTC; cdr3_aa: CSVEGPTTYEQYF
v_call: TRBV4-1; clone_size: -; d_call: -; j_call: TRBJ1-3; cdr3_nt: TGCGCCAGCAGCCAAGTAACTAAAGCGGGAAACACCATATATTTT; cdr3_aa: CASSQVTKAGNTIYF
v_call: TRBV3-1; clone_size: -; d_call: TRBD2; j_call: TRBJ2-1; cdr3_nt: TGTGCCAGCAGCCGCGGGAGGGGCTACAATGAGCAGTTCTTC; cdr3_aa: CASSRGRGYNEQFF
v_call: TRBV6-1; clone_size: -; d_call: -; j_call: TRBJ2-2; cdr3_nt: TGTGCCAGCACCACAGGGTGGGCGGTAAACACCGGGGAGCTGTTTTTT; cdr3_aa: CASTTGWAVNTGELFF
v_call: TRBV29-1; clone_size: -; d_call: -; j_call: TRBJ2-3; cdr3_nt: TGCAGCGTTAGGACCTTGTCCACAGATACGCAGTATTTT; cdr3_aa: CSVRTLSTDTQYF
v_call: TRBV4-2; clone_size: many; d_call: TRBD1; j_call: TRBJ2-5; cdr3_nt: TGTGCCAGCAGCCCCCGGGACAGGGGGCTAGAGACCCAGTACTTC; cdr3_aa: CASSPRDRGLETQYF
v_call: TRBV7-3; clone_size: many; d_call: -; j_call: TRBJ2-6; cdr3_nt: TGTGCCAGCAGCTCCTCTGGGGCCAACGTCCTGACTTTC; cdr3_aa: CASSSSGANVLTF
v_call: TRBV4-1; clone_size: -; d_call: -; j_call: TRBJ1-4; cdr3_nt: TGCGCCAGCATGGCCCGGGCAGCAACTAATGAAAAACTGTTTTTT; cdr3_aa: CASMARAATNEKLFF
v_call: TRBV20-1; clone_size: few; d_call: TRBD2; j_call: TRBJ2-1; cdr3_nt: TGCAGTGCTAGAGACGCCGTTACTAGCGGATCTTACAATGAGCAGTTCTTC; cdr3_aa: CSARDAVTSGSYNEQFF
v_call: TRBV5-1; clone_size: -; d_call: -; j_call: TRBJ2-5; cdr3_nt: TGCGCCAGCAGCCCGGGGGTCTGGGACGGGATGGAGACCCAGTACTTC; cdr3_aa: CASSPGVWDGMETQYF
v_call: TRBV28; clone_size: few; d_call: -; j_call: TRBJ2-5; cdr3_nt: TGTGCCAGCAGTTTGCTAAGCAACACGATCCAAGAGACCCAGTACTTC; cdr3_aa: CASSLLSNTIQETQYF
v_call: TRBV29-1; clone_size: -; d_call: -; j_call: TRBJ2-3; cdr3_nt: TGCAGCGTTGCAAAGGGTAGCACAGATACGCAGTATTTT; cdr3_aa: CSVAKGSTDTQYF
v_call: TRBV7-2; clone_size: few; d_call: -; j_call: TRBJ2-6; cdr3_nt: TGTGCCAGCAGCAAAGAGGCGTGGGAGGCAGGGGCCAACGTCCTGACTTTC; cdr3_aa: CASSKEAWEAGANVLTF
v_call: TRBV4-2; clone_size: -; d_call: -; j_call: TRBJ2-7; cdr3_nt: TGTGCCAGCAGCCACCGGGACACAGTCTACGAGCAGTACTTC; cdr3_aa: CASSHRDTVYEQYF
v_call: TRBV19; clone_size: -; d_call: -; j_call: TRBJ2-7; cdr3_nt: TGTGCCAGTAGTAGTCGGGACATTGCCTACGAGCAGTACTTC; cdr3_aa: CASSSRDIAYEQYF
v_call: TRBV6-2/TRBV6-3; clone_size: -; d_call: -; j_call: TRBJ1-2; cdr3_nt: TGTGCCAGCAGTTCATCGTTCGCGGGGACACGCTATGGCTACACCTTC; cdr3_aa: CASSSSFAGTRYGYTF
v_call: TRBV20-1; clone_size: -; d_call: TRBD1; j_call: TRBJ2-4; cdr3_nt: TGCAGTGCGCCACGACAGGGAAGGGCCAAAAACATTCAGTACTTC; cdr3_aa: CSAPRQGRAKNIQYF
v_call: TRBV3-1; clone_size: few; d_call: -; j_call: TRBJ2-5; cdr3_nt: TGTGCCAGCAGCCACACATTGGGAAAACAAGAGACCCAGTACTTC; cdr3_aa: CASSHTLGKQETQYF
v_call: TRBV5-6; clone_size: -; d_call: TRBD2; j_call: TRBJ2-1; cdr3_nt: TGTGCCGGCAGCTTGGAGGGAGCGGGGGTTTACAGCTCCTACAATGAGCAGTTCTTC; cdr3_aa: CAGSLEGAGVYSSYNEQFF